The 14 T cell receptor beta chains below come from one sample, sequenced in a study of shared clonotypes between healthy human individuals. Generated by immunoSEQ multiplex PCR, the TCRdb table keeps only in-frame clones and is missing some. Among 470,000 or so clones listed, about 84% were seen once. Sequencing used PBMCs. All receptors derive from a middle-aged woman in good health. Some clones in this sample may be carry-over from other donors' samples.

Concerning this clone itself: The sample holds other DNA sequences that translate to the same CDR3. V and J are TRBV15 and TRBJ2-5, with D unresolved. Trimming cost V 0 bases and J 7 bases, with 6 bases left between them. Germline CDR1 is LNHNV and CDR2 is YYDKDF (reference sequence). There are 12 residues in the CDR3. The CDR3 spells CATSRDRGTQYF. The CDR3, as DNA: TGTGCCACCAGCAGAGATCGCGGGACCCAGTACTTC.

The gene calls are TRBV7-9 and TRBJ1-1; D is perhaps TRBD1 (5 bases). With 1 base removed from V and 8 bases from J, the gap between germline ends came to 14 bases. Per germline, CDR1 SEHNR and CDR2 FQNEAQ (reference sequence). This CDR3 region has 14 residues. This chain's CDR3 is CASSLGEGQGEAFF. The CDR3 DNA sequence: TGTGCCAGCAGCTTAGGTGAAGGGCAGGGCGAAGCTTTCTTT.

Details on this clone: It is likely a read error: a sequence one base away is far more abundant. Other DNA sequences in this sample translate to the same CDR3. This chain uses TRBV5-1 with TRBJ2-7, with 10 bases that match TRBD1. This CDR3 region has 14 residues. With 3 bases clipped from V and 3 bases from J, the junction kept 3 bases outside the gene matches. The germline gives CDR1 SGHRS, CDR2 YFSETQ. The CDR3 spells CASSSGQGSYEQYF. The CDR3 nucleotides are TGCGCCAGCAGCTCGGGACAGGGGAGCTACGAGCAGTACTTC.

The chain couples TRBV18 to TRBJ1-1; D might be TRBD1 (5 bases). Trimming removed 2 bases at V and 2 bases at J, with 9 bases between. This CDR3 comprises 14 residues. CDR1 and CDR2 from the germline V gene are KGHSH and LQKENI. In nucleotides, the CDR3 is TGTGCCAGCTCACCAGAACAGGAAAACACTGAAGCTTTCTTT. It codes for CASSPEQENTEAFF.

CDR3 sequence (DNA): TGTGCCAGCAGCCTCGGGACAGACCTCTATGGCTACACCTTC. Translated: CASSLGTDLYGYTF. V usage is TRBV7-2 and J usage is TRBJ1-2; TRBD1 aligns across 7 bases. CDR3 length: 14 residues. The trim removed 5 bases at V and 4 bases at J, leaving 7 bases unmatched. Germline loops: CDR1 SGHTA, CDR2 FQGNSA.

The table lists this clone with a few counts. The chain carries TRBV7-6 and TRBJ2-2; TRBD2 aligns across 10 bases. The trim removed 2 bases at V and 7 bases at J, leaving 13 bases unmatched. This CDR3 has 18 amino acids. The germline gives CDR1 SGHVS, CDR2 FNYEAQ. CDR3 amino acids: CASSLSPILAGRIGELFF. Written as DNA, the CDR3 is TGTGCCAGCAGCTTAAGTCCCATACTAGCGGGGAGGATCGGGGAGCTGTTTTTT.

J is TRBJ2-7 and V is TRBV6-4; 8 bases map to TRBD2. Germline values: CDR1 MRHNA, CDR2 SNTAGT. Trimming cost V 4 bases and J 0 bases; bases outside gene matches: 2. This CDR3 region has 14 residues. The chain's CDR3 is CASSVSGSSYEQYF. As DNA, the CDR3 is TGTGCCAGCAGTGTCAGCGGGAGCTCCTACGAGCAGTACTTC.

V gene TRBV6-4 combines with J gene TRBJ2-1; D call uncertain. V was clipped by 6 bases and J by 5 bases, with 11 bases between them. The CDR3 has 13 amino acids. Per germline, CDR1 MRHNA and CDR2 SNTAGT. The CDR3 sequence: CASSSGQNNEQFF. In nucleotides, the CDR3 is TGTGCCAGCAGCTCCGGGCAGAACAATGAGCAGTTCTTC.

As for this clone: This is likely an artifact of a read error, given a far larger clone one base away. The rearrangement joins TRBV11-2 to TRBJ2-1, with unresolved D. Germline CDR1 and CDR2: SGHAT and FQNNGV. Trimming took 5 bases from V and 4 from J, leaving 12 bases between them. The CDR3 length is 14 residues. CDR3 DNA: TGTGCCAGCAGCAGGACCGTGATTTACAATGAGCAGTTCTTC. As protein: CASSRTVIYNEQFF.

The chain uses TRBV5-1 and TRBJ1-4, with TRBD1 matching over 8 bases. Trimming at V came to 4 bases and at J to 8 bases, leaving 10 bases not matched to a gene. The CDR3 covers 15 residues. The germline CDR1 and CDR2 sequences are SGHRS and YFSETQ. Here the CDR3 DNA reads TGCGCCAGCAGCAGGTCCGGGACAGGAGGGGAAAAACTGTTTTTT. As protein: CASSRSGTGGEKLFF.

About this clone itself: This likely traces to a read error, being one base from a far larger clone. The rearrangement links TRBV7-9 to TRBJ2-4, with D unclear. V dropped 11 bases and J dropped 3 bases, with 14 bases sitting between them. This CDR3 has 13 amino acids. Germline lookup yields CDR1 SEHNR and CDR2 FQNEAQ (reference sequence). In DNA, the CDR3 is TGTGCCCGCCGATCCACGGACAAAAACATTCAGTACTTC. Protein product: CARRSTDKNIQYF. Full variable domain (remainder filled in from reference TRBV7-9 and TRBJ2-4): DTGVSQNPRHKITKRGQNVTFRCDPISEHNRLYWYRQTLGQGPEFLTYFQNEAQLEKSRLLSDRFSAERPKGSFSTLEIQRTEQGDSAMYLCARRSTDKNIQYFGAGTRLSVL.

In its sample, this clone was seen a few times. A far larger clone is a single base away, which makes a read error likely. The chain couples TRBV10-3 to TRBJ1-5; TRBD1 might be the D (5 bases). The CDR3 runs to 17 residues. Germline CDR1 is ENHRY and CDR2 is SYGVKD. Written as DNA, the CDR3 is TGTGCCACCAGTGAGTCGGGGGTAGGGGCCATGGATCAGCCCCAGCATTTT. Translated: CATSESGVGAMDQPQHF.

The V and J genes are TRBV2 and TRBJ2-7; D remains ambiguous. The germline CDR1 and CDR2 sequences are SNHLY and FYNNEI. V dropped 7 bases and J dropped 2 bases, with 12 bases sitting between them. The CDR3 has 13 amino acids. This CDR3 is CASTVRRPYEQYF. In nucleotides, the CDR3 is TGTGCCAGCACGGTCCGACGCCCCTACGAGCAGTACTTC. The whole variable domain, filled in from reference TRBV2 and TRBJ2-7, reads EPEVTQTPSHQVTQMGQEVILRCVPISNHLYFYWYRQILGQKVEFLVSFYNNEISEKSEIFDDQFSVERPDGSNFTLKIRSTKLEDSAMYFCASTVRRPYEQYFGPGTRLTVT.

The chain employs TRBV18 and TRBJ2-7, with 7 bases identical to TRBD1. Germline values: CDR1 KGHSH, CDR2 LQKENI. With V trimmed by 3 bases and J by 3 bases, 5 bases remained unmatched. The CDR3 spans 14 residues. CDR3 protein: CASSPETGVYEQYF. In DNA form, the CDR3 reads TGTGCCAGCTCACCGGAAACAGGGGTCTACGAGCAGTACTTC.